This T cell receptor beta chain was sequenced during a study of cytomegalovirus exposure and HLA in healthy donors. Overall study findings and caveats: Published work reported that the classifier diagnosed cytomegalovirus status with high specificity and sensitivity.

Assay: immunoSEQ multiplex PCR; the TCRdb copy retains only in-frame clones and omits some. This table has 200,000 to 250,000 clones, approximately 87% appearing once. Trimming took 7 bases from V and 0 from J; bases not matched to a gene: 5. Germline loops: CDR1 KGHSH, CDR2 LQKENI. CDR3 length: 15 amino acids. Of note for this clone: Its matching antigen is unknown.

The material sequenced was PBMCs. The genes are TRBV18 and TRBJ2-2; 7 nucleotides match TRBD1. The sequence was collected from a woman under 30 in good health and CMV-seronegative. CDR3 nucleotide sequence: TGTGCCAGCTACCCAGGGGGAGCGAACACCGGGGAGCTGTTTTTT. Protein sequence: CASYPGGANTGELFF.